This paragraph covers one T cell receptor (beta chain) sequence. This record comes from a study of neurological immune-mediated disorders. 5'RACE with 10-nucleotide random UMIs generated the cDNA. TCRdb analysed the 5' RACE reads with MiXCR anew, one entry per CDR3 protein. Of 45,000 to 55,000 distinct CDR3 sequences listed, roughly 3.8% are singletons. Germline CDR1 ENHRY, CDR2 SYGVKD. This CDR3 spans 15 amino acids. J gave up 0 bases and V 5 bases, and 3 bases lay outside the gene matches. This receptor was identified in a man between 60 and 75 years old with multiple sclerosis. Sequencing was done on a sample of PBMCs. The gene calls are TRBV10-3 and TRBJ2-3; 9 bases are a match to TRBD2. DNA of the CDR3: TGTGCCATCAGTTCAAGCGGGGGGAGCACAGATACGCAGTATTTT. Protein product: CAISSSGGSTDTQYF.